This is a list of T cell receptor beta chains from one sample in a study of OX40 agonist ivuxolimab in advanced cancers. Repertoires were generated with immunoSEQ multiplex PCR, while TCRdb's copy carries only in-frame clones and drops some. This table holds roughly 70,000 clones, about 87% found once. The sequencing used CD4+ or CD8+ T cells sorted from blood, collected in a trial of the OX40 agonist ivuxolimab. The source of these receptors is an adult with an advanced solid tumor such as melanoma, head and neck, liver or kidney cancer. Both conserved end residues are part of each CDR3. The order of the fields is J gene, V gene, clone size, D gene, CDR3 DNA, CDR3 protein. A D gene is named only where the DNA matches it firmly. Clone size is shown for a subset of rows, as once, few, many or a class of expanded clone.

>TRBJ2-3|TRBV14|.|TRBD2
TGTGCCAGCAGCCACAGACTAGCTGCAGATACGCAGTATTTT
CASSHRLAADTQYF
>TRBJ2-1|TRBV10-2|.|.
TGCGCCAGCAATAGCGGCTCCTACAATGAGCAGTTCTTC
CASNSGSYNEQFF
>TRBJ2-3|TRBV7-3|.|.
TGTGCCAGCAGCTTAACAGCTAGTAGCACCATACCTTCGCAGTATTTT
CASSLTASSTIPSQYF
>TRBJ1-5|TRBV28|.|TRBD1
TGTGCCAGCAGCCAGGGGGCGCGGAGTCAGCCCCAGCATTTT
CASSQGARSQPQHF
>TRBJ2-7|TRBV27|.|.
TGTGCCAGCCGCAAAGCAACCTCCTACGAGCAGTACTTC
CASRKATSYEQYF
>TRBJ2-5|TRBV5-1|few|TRBD2
TGCGCCAGCAGCTCGGGACTAGCGGGACAGAGGCAGGAGACCCAGTACTTC
CASSSGLAGQRQETQYF
>TRBJ2-5|TRBV9|.|.
TGTGCCAGCAGCGTAGGGGCAACAGACCGCCAAGAGACCCAGTACTTC
CASSVGATDRQETQYF
>TRBJ1-5|TRBV29-1|.|.
TGCAGCGTTGAAGTCTCAACAGGGCGAAAAGATCAGCCCCAGCATTTT
CSVEVSTGRKDQPQHF
>TRBJ1-4|TRBV5-1|once|.
TGCGCCAGCAGCTATACCAGGAGTCTCACTAATGAAAAACTGTTTTTT
CASSYTRSLTNEKLFF
>TRBJ2-2|TRBV28|.|.
TGTGCCAGCAGCCCCCTTCGACGGGCCCGGGGCGGGGAGCTGTTTTTT
CASSPLRRARGGELFF
>TRBJ2-1|TRBV5-1|.|TRBD1
TGCGCCAGCAGCTTGGGACAGGGAAATGAGCAGTTCTTC
CASSLGQGNEQFF
>TRBJ1-5|TRBV30|.|.
TGTGCCTGGAGTGTAACGTCCGGTCAGCCCCAGCATTTT
CAWSVTSGQPQHF
>TRBJ2-3|TRBV6-5|.|.
TGTGCCAGCAGTTACTCGGTATCTCGGACAGATACGCAGTATTTT
CASSYSVSRTDTQYF
>TRBJ2-2|TRBV5-1|.|TRBD2
TGCGCCAGCAGGGGAAGGGGCGGGAGGGCAATCGGGGAGCTGTTTTTT
CASRGRGGRAIGELFF
>TRBJ1-5|TRBV7-8|once|.
TGTGCCAGCAGCCTAGCTAAACAGCCCCAGCATTTT
CASSLAKQPQHF
>TRBJ2-7|TRBV7-9|.|TRBD2
TGTGCCAGCAGCGTCGGGACTAGCGGGAGCTACGAGCAGTACTTC
CASSVGTSGSYEQYF
>TRBJ1-4|TRBV28|.|.
TGTGCCAGCAGATCCCCCTCGTGGGGAAAAGAAAAACTGTTTTTT
CASRSPSWGKEKLFF
>TRBJ2-2|TRBV5-1|.|TRBD1
TGCGCCAGCCGGGACAGGGCGAACACCGGGGAGCTGTTTTTT
CASRDRANTGELFF
>TRBJ2-2|TRBV28|few|TRBD2
TGTGCCAGCAGTCCGGGAGGCGGCCGTCCCGGGGAGCTGTTTTTT
CASSPGGGRPGELFF
>TRBJ1-5|TRBV2|.|.
TGTGCCAGCAGGCCGGGGCCGGTGATGAATCAGCCCCAGCATTTT
CASRPGPVMNQPQHF
>TRBJ1-1|TRBV7-9|.|TRBD1
TGTGCCAGCAGCGCGCAGGGGGCGAGCACTGAAGCTTTCTTT
CASSAQGASTEAFF
>TRBJ2-3|TRBV6-6|.|.
TGTGCCAGCACCACCCGGGCCAGGGGGGCCGCAGATACGCAGTATTTT
CASTTRARGAADTQYF
>TRBJ2-5|TRBV25-1|.|TRBD1
TGTGCCAGCAGCCCCCCCAGGGGGATGGAAGAGACCCAGTACTTC
CASSPPRGMEETQYF
>TRBJ2-3|TRBV7-9|.|.
TGTGCCAGCAGCACACCTACGACCCCAGATACGCAGTATTTT
CASSTPTTPDTQYF
>TRBJ2-7|TRBV18|.|TRBD1
TGTGCCAGCTCAACGACAGGGACCTACGAGCAGTACTTC
CASSTTGTYEQYF
>TRBJ1-2|TRBV18|.|.
TGTGCCAGCTCACCTACCAACAGGGTCGACTATGGCTACACCTTC
CASSPTNRVDYGYTF
>TRBJ1-3|TRBV7-9|.|.
TGTGCCAGCAGCTTAGGGGCCACAGAAGGAAACACCATATATTTT
CASSLGATEGNTIYF
>TRBJ1-4|TRBV19|.|.
TGTGCCACCGGACAGCCTGAAAAACTGTTTTTT
CATGQPEKLFF
>TRBJ2-1|TRBV14|.|TRBD2
TGTGCCAGCAGCCTACTAGCGGGAGGGCCCGTTGAGCAGTTCTTC
CASSLLAGGPVEQFF
>TRBJ2-5|TRBV19|once|.
TGTGCCAGTAGTATCGCCCCAACAGGGGGAGGGGAGACCCAGTACTTC
CASSIAPTGGGETQYF
>TRBJ2-7|TRBV2|.|TRBD2
TGTGCCAGCACCTCCTCCCTGGGACTAGCGGGACCGTCCTACGAGCAGTACTTC
CASTSSLGLAGPSYEQYF
>TRBJ2-2|TRBV28|.|.
TGTGCCAGCAGTTTGGGCAGGGCGAACACCGGGGAGCTGTTTTTT
CASSLGRANTGELFF
>TRBJ1-2|TRBV28|.|.
TGTGCCAGCAGCCCCCAAGGAGGGGGACACTTCTATGGCTACACCTTC
CASSPQGGGHFYGYTF
>TRBJ1-3|TRBV5-1|.|TRBD1
TGCGCCAGCGGACTCGGGACAGGGCGTCGTAGTGGAAACACCATATATTTT
CASGLGTGRRSGNTIYF
>TRBJ1-3|TRBV27|.|.
TGTGCCAGCAGTTTATCGCCAGTCCCCGGGAGCTCTGGAAACACCATATATTTT
CASSLSPVPGSSGNTIYF
>TRBJ2-1|TRBV7-3|.|.
TGTGCCAGCAGCGCGGGGAGGGGGACGAGCAATGAGCAGTTCTTC
CASSAGRGTSNEQFF
>TRBJ2-7|TRBV11-2|few|.
TGTGCCAGCAGCTCAGAAAGATCCCAGGAGGGTGGGCAGTACTTC
CASSSERSQEGGQYF
>TRBJ2-3|TRBV5-7|.|.
TGTGCCAGCAGCTTGGGGCCGTATAGCACAGATACGCAGTATTTT
CASSLGPYSTDTQYF
>TRBJ1-2|TRBV19|.|.
TGTGCCAGTAGTATAGACGAGGGAAACTATGGCTACACCTTC
CASSIDEGNYGYTF
>TRBJ1-5|TRBV6-5|once|TRBD1
TGTGCCAGCAGTAAGACAGGGTTCAGTCAGCCCCAGCATTTT
CASSKTGFSQPQHF